This T cell receptor beta chain was captured by sequencing in a study of cytomegalovirus exposure and HLA in healthy donors. Study-wide findings and caveats: Reports credit the classifier with highly specific, highly sensitive diagnosis of cytomegalovirus status. There were some public TCRs occurring in many donors, but most TCR sequences were rare. In a later analysis, CMV-associated beta chains were mostly HLA-associated, it appeared. Testing in vitro showed a few CMV-associated chains specific for CMV antigens.

This clone appeared a single time. Its cognate antigen is unknown. Amplification used 60 Vbeta primers and 13 Jbeta primers. Profiled with immunoSEQ multiplex PCR; TCRdb holds only in-frame clones, not every one. The table lists about 120,000 clones, about four fifths of them singletons. V dropped 2 bases and J dropped 9; count of bases not matched to a gene: 6. The germline gives CDR1 MNHEY, CDR2 SMNVEV (reference sequence). The CDR3 loop spans 14 amino acids. The TCR comes from a woman under 30 in good health and CMV-seronegative. The gene calls are TRBV27 and TRBJ1-5; 8 nucleotides align to TRBD1. Input material: PBMCs. This CDR3 is CASSLGTGGSPQHF. The CDR3, as DNA: TGTGCCAGCAGTTTAGGGACAGGTGGTTCGCCCCAGCATTTT.